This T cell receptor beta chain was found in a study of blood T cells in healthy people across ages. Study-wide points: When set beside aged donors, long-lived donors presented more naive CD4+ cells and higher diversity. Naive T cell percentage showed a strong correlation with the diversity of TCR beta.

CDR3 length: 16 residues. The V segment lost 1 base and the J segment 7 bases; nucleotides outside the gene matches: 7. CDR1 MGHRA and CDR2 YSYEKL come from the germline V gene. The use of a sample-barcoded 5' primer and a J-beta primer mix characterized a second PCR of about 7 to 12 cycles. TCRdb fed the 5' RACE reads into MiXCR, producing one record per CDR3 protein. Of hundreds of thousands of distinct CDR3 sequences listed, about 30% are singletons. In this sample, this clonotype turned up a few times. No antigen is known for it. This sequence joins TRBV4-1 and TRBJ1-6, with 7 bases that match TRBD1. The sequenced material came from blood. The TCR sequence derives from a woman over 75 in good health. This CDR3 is CASSQGVPGGNSPLHF. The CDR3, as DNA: TGCGCCAGCAGCCAAGGAGTCCCAGGGGGGAATTCACCCCTCCACTTT.